The clone carrying this TCR beta chain appeared a single time. This sample is drawn from a study of control samples from healthy donors and cancer patients. V dropped 4 bases and J dropped 2; count of bases not matched to a gene: 4. Per the germline V gene, CDR1 is LGHDT and CDR2 is YNNKEL (reference sequence). This CDR3 region has 16 residues. Data came from immunoSEQ multiplex PCR; TCRdb stores just in-frame clones and leaves some out. This table holds over 150,000 clones, 94% found once. Sequenced sample: PBMCs. The source of this sequence is a man between 60 and 75 years old with colorectal cancer. The chain joins TRBV3-1 (or the pseudogene TRBV3-2) to TRBJ2-1; 11 bases map to TRBD2. DNA of the CDR3: TGTGCCAGCAGCCTTGTAGCGGGGGGGGCCTACAATGAGCAGTTCTTC. Protein product: CASSLVAGGAYNEQFF.